This T cell receptor beta chain was sequenced during a study of blood T cell repertoires in COVID-19. Clones were sequenced by immunoSEQ multiplex PCR, and TCRdb holds only the in-frame ones, with some missing. This repertoire shows 45,000 to 55,000 clones, roughly 85% found once; its top ten account for approximately 5%. This TCR was sampled from a human donor in a cohort sampled during active COVID-19. Sequences were obtained from peripheral blood.

CDR3 region: CASSKDGQGACRPLDEKLFF. CDR3 bases: TGTGCCAGCAGCAAAGATGGCCAGGGGGCTTGTAGACCCCTTGATGAAAAACTGTTTTTT. The chain couples TRBV21-1 to TRBJ1-4; the table's D gene call, TRBD1, was not cross checked with the DNA. TRBV21-1 is listed as a pseudogene. There are 20 residues in the CDR3.